This T cell receptor (beta chain) was recorded in a study of OX40 agonist ivuxolimab in advanced cancers. For the study at large: Every 2 weeks, patients got intravenous ivuxolimab at one of six dose levels (0.01-10 mg/kg).

TCRdb's table, derived via immunoSEQ multiplex PCR, lists solely in-frame clones and lacks some. The repertoire includes 30,000 to 40,000 clones, about nine tenths of them detected once, and 9.1% sits in the top ten. Germline V CDR1 and CDR2: SGHVS, FNYEAQ. The CDR3 is 14 residues long. The V end was cut by 2 bases, the J end by 6 bases, with 14 bases between. The source was CD4+ or CD8+ T cells sorted from blood, collected in a trial of the OX40 agonist ivuxolimab. The chain is built from TRBV7-6 and TRBJ2-7; D is uncertain. The source of this sequence is an adult with an advanced solid tumor such as melanoma, head and neck, liver or kidney cancer. CDR3 protein: CASSLSTDTLEQYF. For the CDR3, the DNA is TGTGCCAGCAGCTTATCGACCGATACCCTCGAGCAGTACTTC.